Only a few counts were recorded for the clone carrying this T cell receptor (beta chain). CDR1 and CDR2 from the germline V gene are ENHRY and SYGVKD. The CDR3 extends over 16 amino acids. J lost 8 bases, V lost 4 bases, and 14 bases had no gene match. Treatment noted: PENTA 11 planned treatment interruption arm or continuous ART arm. Participants had taken at least three-drug ART for at least 24 weeks. The data stem from a study of HIV-infected children after antiretroviral therapy interruption. Whole-study context: Continuous-treatment samples came from weeks 0, 48 and 150.

Unique molecular identifiers were included in an RNA-based 3' RACE TCR library. TCRdb reanalysed the 3' RACE reads using MiXCR and keeps one entry per CDR3 protein. The top ten clones hold 0.6% to 0.85% of a sample with tens of thousands of distinct CDR3 sequences, 4.3% of them seen once. This specimen consisted of CD45RA+ CD4+ T cells from PBMCs, pooled from several time points, obtained from a donor given antiretroviral therapy, either interrupted or continuous. Sample subset: naive CD4+ CD45RA+ CD45RO- T cells. The TCR sequence derives from a pool of human donors with HIV. The chain couples TRBV10-3 to TRBJ2-3, with TRBD1 matching 8 bases. The CDR3 region is CAISATNRGDRGTQYF. The CDR3 region has the DNA TGTGCCATCAGTGCCACCAACAGGGGGGATCGGGGTACGCAGTATTTT.